Each of the 7 T cell receptor beta chains below was sequenced from the same sample in a study of blood T cell repertoires in COVID-19. Produced via immunoSEQ multiplex PCR; TCRdb's table is partial and in-frame only. The sample shows a few hundred thousand clones, more than 80% of them seen only once. The sample was PBMCs or T cells enriched from blood (not recorded which). The receptor set was obtained from a man aged 35 to 55 who had recovered from COVID-19.

The genes are TRBV9 and TRBJ2-3; 10 bases line up with TRBD2. J was trimmed by 7 bases and V by 3 bases; bases with no gene match: 8. CDR1 is SGDLS and CDR2 is YYNGEE in the germline V gene. CDR3 length equals 15 residues. The CDR3 loop is CASSGLAGGQYTQYF. CDR3 in DNA: TGTGCCAGCAGCGGATTAGCGGGGGGCCAATATACGCAGTATTTT. Full variable domain (outside the CDR3, taken from reference TRBV9 and TRBJ2-3): DSGVTQTPKHLITATGQRVTLRCSPRSGDLSVYWYQQSLDQGLQFLIQYYNGEERAKGNILERFSAQQFPDLHSELNLSSLELGDSALYFCASSGLAGGQYTQYFGPGTRLTVL.

The rearrangement links TRBV6-5 to TRBJ2-3; 8 bases align to TRBD2. Trimming removed 6 bases from V and 1 base from J; junction bases left unmatched: 6. The CDR3 is 15 amino acids. CDR1 MNHEY and CDR2 SVGAGI come from the germline V gene. The CDR3 loop is CASSLGTRGTDTQYF. The CDR3 DNA sequence: TGTGCCAGCAGCCTTGGGACTAGAGGCACAGATACGCAGTATTTT.

The gene calls are TRBV6-5 and TRBJ1-2, with a tentative D call TRBD1 (6 bases). Trimming took off 7 bases at V and 3 bases at J, with 18 bases between the two ends. The germline gives CDR1 MNHEY, CDR2 SVGAGI. CDR3 size: 15 residues. The CDR3 protein is CASTPNWGLDYGYTF. In DNA, the CDR3 is TGTGCCAGCACCCCGAATTGGGGGCTGGACTATGGCTACACCTTC.

V usage is TRBV6-5 and J usage is TRBJ2-7, with 9 bases fitting TRBD1. Germline V gene data show CDR1 as MNHEY and CDR2 as SVGAGI. CDR3 length equals 15 residues. Trimming took 6 bases from V and 3 from J; bases not matched to a gene: 9. The CDR3 here is CASRGQGRDFYEQYF. In DNA, the CDR3 is TGTGCCAGCAGAGGACAGGGGCGCGACTTCTACGAGCAGTACTTC.

A few counts support this clone. The CDR3 DNA reads TGCGCCAGCAGCTCGGGACTAGCGGGAGGGCCGGGGCAGTTCTTC. As protein: CASSSGLAGGPGQFF. The rearrangement uses TRBV5-1 and TRBJ2-1; TRBD2 aligns across 16 bases. Unmatched junction bases numbered 6, after V lost 3 bases and J lost 12 bases. The CDR3 runs 15 residues. CDR1 SGHRS and CDR2 YFSETQ come from the germline V gene.

CDR3 sequence reads: CASSDYGQGDYGYTF. The CDR3, as DNA: TGTGCCAGTAGCGACTACGGACAGGGGGACTATGGCTACACCTTC. V is TRBV19 and J is TRBJ1-2, with TRBD1 matching 10 bases. V was pared by 6 bases and J by 3 bases, with 7 bases of the junction left unmatched. CDR1 LNHDA and CDR2 SQIVND come from the germline V gene (reference sequence). The CDR3 totals 15 residues.

J is TRBJ1-2 and V is TRBV7-8, with D hard to call. Trimming removed 0 bases at V and 8 bases at J, with 19 bases between. In germline, CDR1 is SGHVS, CDR2 FQNEAQ. This CDR3 is 16 amino acids long. CDR3 protein: CASSLALGQARRGYTF. DNA of the CDR3: TGTGCCAGCAGCTTAGCGCTAGGGCAGGCCAGGAGGGGCTACACCTTC. The variable domain in full, with the rest retrieved from reference TRBV7-8 and TRBJ1-2, is GAGVSQSPRYKVAKRGQDVALRCDPISGHVSLFWYQQALGQGPEFLTYFQNEAQLDKSGLPSDRFFAERPEGSVSTLKIQRTQQEDSAVYLCASSLALGQARRGYTFGSGTRLTVV.